A selection of T cell receptor beta chains follows, all from one sample in a study of identical twins. TCRdb used MiXCR to reprocess the 5' RACE reads, holding one entry per CDR3 protein. The sample consists of about 660,000 distinct CDR3 sequences, 8.5% to 9.5% of them appearing once. A further study also used this sample, focusing on yellow fever vaccine responses in identical twins.

Material: PBMCs. The receptors here all came from a woman aged 18-29 years in good health. Both conserved end residues are part of each CDR3. Each record gives: J gene, V gene, CDR3 protein.

J: TRBJ2-1
V: TRBV5-1
CDR3: CASSLVGQGMYNEQFF

J: TRBJ2-7
V: TRBV6-2/TRBV6-3
CDR3: CASSSTGLAGINEQYF

J: TRBJ2-7
V: TRBV12-3/TRBV12-4
CDR3: CASSLRGRASYEQYF

J: TRBJ1-1
V: TRBV28
CDR3: CASSLSPGTQDTEAFF

J: TRBJ2-2
V: TRBV11-3
CDR3: CASSSPQGQTYTGELFF

J: TRBJ2-3
V: TRBV12-3/TRBV12-4
CDR3: CASSTTMSLGRRGDTQYF

J: TRBJ2-7
V: TRBV28
CDR3: CASRPLGGYEQYF

J: TRBJ2-1
V: TRBV27
CDR3: CASGVWDPNNEQFF

J: TRBJ2-7
V: TRBV7-9
CDR3: CASTPTSGRNRSYEQYF

J: TRBJ2-7
V: TRBV5-6
CDR3: CASSLNWVAGVGREQYF

J: TRBJ2-1
V: TRBV30
CDR3: CAWSGLAGYYNEQFF

J: TRBJ2-1
V: TRBV28
CDR3: CASTPPVYKGGNEQFF

J: TRBJ2-7
V: TRBV12-3/TRBV12-4
CDR3: CASSLFGTSGVGYEQYF

J: TRBJ2-7
V: TRBV3-1
CDR3: CASSQDGAYEQYF

J: TRBJ1-2
V: TRBV7-2
CDR3: CASSLGGFTSYGYTF

J: TRBJ2-2
V: TRBV10-3
CDR3: CAISQGLWGTGELFF

J: TRBJ2-3
V: TRBV7-6
CDR3: CASSHKTGVDTQYF

J: TRBJ2-3
V: TRBV12-3/TRBV12-4
CDR3: CASSLGTVAKTDTQYF

J: TRBJ2-3
V: TRBV20-1
CDR3: CSALLGSTDTQYF

J: TRBJ1-3
V: TRBV7-9
CDR3: CASSLGSGQGGNTIYF

J: TRBJ2-1
V: TRBV2
CDR3: CASKTSGGGNEQFF

J: TRBJ2-3
V: TRBV7-6
CDR3: CASSPRLAGGGTDTQYF